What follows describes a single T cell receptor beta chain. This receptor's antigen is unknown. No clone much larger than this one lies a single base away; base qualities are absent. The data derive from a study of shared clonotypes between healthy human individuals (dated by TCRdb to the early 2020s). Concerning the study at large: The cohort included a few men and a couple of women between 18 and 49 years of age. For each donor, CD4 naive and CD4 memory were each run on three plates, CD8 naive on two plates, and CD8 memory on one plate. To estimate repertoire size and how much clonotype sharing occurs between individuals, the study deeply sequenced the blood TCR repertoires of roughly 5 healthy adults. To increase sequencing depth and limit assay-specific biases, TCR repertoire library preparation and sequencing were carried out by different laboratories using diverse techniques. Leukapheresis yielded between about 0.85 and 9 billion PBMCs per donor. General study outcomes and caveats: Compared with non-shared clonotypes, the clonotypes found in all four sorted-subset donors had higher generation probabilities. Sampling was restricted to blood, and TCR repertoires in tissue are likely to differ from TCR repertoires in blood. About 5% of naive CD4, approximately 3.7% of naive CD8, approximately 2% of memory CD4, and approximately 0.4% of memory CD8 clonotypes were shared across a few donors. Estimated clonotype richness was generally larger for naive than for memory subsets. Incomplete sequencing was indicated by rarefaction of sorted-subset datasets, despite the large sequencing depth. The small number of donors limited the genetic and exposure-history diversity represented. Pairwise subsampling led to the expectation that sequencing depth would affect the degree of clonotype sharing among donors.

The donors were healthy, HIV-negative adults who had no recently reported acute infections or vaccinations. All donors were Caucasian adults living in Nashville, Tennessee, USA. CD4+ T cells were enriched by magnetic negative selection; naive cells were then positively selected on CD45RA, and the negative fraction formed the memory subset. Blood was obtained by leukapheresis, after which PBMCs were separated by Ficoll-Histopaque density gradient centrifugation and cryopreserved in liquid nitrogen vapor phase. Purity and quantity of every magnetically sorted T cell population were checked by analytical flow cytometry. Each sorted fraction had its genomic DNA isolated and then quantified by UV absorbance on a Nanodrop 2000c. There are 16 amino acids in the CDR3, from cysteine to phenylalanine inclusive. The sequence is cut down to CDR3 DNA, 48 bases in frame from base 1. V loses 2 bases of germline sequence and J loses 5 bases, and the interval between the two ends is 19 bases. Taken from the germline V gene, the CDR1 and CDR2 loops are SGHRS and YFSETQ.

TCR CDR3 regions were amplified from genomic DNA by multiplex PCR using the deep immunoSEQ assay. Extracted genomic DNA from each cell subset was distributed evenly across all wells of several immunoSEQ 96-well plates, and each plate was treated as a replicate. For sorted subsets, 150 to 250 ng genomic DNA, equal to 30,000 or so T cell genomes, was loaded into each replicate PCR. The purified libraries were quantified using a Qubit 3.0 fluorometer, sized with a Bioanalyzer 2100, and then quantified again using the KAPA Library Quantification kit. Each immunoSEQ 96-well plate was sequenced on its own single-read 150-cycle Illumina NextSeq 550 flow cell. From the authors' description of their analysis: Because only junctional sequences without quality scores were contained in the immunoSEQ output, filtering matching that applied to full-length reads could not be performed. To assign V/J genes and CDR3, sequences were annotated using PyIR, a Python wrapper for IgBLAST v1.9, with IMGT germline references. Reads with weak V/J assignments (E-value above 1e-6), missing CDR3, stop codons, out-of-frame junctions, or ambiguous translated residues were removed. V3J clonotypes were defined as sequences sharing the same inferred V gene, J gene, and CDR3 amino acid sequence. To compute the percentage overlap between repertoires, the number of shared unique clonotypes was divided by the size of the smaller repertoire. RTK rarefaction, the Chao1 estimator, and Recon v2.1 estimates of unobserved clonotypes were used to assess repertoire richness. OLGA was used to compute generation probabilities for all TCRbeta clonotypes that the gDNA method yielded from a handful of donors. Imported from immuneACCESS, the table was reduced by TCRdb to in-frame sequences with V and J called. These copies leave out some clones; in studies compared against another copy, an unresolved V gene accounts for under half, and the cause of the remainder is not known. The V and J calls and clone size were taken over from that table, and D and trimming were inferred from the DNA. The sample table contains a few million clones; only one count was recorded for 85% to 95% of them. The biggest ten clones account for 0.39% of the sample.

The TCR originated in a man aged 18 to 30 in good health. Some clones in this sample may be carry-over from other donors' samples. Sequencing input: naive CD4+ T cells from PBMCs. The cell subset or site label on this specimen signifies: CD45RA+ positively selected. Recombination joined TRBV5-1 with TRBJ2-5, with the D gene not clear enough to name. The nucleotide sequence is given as TGCGCCAGCAGCTTCGAAACTGGGCCCGAGTGGGAGACCCAGTACTTC. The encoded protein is CASSFETGPEWETQYF.